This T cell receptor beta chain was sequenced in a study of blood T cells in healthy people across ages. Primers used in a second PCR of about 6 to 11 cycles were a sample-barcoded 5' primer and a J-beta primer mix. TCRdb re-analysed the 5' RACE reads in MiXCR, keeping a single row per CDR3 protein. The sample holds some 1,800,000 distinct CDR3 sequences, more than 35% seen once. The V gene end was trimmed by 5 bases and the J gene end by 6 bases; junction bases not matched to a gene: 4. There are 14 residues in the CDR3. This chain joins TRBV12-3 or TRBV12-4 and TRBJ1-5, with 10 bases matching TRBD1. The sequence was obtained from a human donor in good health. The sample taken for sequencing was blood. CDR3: CASSPWDRGQPQHF. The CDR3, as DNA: TGTGCCAGCAGTCCCTGGGACAGGGGTCAGCCCCAGCATTTT.